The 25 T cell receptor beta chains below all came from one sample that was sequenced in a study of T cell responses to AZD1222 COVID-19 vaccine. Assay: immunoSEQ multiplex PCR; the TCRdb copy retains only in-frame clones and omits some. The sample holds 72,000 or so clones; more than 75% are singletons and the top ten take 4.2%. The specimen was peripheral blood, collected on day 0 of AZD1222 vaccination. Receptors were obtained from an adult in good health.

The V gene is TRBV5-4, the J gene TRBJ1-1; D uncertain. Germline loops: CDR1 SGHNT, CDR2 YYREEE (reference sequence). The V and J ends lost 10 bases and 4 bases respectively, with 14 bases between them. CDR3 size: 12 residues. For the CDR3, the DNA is TGTGCCTTCACCCCATTGGGCACTGAAGCTTTCTTT. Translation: CAFTPLGTEAFF.

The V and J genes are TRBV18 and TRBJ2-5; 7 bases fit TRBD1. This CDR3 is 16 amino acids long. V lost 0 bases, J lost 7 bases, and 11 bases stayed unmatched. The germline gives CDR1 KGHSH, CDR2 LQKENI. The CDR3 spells CASSPPGQLAGWTQYF. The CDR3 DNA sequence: TGTGCCAGCTCACCACCGGGACAGCTTGCCGGTTGGACCCAGTACTTC.

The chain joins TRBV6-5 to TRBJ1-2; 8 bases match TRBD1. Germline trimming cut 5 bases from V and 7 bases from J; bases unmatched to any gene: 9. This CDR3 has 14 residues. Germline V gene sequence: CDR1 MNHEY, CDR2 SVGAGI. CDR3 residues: CASSPDRAGAGYTF. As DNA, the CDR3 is TGTGCCAGCAGTCCGGACAGGGCTGGAGCTGGCTACACCTTC.

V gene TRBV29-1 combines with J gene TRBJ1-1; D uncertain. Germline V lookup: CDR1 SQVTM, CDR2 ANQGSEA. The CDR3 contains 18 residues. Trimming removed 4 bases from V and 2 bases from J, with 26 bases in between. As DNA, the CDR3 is TGCAGCGTTGTCCCATGGACCCCGGTAGGGCAGCCCAACACTGAAGCTTTCTTT. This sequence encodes CSVVPWTPVGQPNTEAFF.

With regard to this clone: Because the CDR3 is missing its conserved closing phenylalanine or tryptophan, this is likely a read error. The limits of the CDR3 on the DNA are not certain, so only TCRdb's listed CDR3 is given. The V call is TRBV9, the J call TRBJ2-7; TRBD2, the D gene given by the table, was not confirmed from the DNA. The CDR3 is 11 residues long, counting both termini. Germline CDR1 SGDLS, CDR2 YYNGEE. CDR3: CASSVSGSLNL.

CDR3 nucleotide sequence: TGCGCCAGCATTCCGCTAGCGGGAGTGGATGAGCAGTTCTTC. It yields the protein CASIPLAGVDEQFF. The gene calls are TRBV5-1 and TRBJ2-1; 10 nucleotides line up with TRBD2. The CDR3 runs 14 residues. V shed 6 bases, J shed 8 bases, and the junction held 8 bases outside the gene matches. Germline-derived CDR1 and CDR2 are SGHRS and YFSETQ.

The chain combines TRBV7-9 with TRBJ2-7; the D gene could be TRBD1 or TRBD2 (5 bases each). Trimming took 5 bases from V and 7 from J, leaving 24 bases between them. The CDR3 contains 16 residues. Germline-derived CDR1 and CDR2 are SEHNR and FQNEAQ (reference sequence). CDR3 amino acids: CASSHLGFPREGEQYF. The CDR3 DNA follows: TGTGCCAGCAGCCACCTGGGTTTTCCTCGTGAGGGGGAGCAGTACTTC.

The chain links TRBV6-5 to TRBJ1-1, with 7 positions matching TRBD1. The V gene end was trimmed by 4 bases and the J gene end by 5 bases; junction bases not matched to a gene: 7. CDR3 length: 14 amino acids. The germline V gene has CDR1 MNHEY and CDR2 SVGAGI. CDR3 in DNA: TGTGCCAGCAGTTCCCGGACAGGTTGGACTGAAGCTTTCTTT. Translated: CASSSRTGWTEAFF.

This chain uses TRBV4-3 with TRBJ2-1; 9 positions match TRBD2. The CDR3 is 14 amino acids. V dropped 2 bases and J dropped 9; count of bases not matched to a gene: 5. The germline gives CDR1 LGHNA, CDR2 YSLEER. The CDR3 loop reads CASSQLGLAREQFF. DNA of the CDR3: TGCGCCAGCAGCCAATTGGGACTAGCCCGTGAGCAGTTCTTC.

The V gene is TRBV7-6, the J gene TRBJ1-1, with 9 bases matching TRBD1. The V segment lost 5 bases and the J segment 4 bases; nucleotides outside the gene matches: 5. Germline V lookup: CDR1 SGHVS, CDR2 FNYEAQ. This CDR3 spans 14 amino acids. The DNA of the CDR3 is TGTGCCAGCAGCCAGATGGACAGGGGCACTGAAGCTTTCTTT. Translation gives CASSQMDRGTEAFF. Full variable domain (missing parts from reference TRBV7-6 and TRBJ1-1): GAGVSQSPRYKVTKRGQDVALRCDPISGHVSLYWYRQALGQGPEFLTYFNYEAQQDKSGLPNDRFSAERPEGSISTLTIQRTEQRDSAMYRCASSQMDRGTEAFFGQGTRLTVV.

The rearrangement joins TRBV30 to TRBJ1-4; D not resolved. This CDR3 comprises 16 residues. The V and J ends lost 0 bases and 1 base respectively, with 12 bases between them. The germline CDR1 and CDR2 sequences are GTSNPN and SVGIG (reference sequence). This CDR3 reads CAWSVPRTGTNEKLFF. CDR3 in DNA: TGTGCCTGGAGTGTGCCGAGGACGGGAACTAATGAAAAACTGTTTTTT.

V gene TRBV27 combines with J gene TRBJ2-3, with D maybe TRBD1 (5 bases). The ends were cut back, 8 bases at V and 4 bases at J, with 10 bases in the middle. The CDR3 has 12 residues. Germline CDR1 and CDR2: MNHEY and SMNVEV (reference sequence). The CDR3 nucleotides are TGTGCCAGCTCTAAGGGGCCAGATACGCAGTATTTT. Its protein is CASSKGPDTQYF.

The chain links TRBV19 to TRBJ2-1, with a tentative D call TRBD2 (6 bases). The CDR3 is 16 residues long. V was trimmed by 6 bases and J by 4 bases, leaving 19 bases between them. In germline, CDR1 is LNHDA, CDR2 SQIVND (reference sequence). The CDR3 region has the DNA TGTGCCAGTAGAGGCGCCGGGACTCTTAGATACAATGAGCAGTTCTTC. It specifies CASRGAGTLRYNEQFF.

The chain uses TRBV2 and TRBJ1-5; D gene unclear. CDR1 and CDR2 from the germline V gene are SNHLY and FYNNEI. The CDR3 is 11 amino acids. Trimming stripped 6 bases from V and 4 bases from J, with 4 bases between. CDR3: CASRYNQPQHF. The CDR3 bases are TGTGCCAGCAGGTATAATCAGCCCCAGCATTTT. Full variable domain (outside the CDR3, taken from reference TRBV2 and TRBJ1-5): EPEVTQTPSHQVTQMGQEVILRCVPISNHLYFYWYRQILGQKVEFLVSFYNNEISEKSEIFDDQFSVERPDGSNFTLKIRSTKLEDSAMYFCASRYNQPQHFGDGTRLSIL.

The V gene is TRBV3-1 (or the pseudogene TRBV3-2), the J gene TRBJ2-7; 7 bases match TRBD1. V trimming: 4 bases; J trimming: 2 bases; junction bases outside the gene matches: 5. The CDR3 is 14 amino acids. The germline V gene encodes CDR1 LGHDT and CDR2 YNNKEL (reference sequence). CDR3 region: CASSPQGITYEQYF. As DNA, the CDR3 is TGTGCCAGCAGCCCACAGGGGATCACCTACGAGCAGTACTTC.

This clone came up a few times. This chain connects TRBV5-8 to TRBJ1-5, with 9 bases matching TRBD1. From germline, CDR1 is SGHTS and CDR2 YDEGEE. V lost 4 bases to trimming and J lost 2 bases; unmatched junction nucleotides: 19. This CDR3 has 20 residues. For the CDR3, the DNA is TGTGCCAGCAGCGACGACCGGGACAGGGTTATGTTTAACGGCAATCAGCCCCAGCATTTT. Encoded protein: CASSDDRDRVMFNGNQPQHF. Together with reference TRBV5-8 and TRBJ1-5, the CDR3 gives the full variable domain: EAGVTQSPTHLIKTRGQQATLRCSPISGHTSVYWYQQALGLGLQFLLWYDEGEERNRGNFPPRFSGRQFPNYSSELNVNALELEDSALYLCASSDDRDRVMFNGNQPQHFGDGTRLSIL.

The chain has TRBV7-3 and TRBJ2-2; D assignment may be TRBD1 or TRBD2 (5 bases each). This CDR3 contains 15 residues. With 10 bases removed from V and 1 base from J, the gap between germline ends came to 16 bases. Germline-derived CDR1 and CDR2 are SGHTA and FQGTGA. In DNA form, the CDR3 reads TGTGCCATTAGGGACCCAACAAAGAACACCGGGGAGCTGTTTTTT. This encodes CAIRDPTKNTGELFF.

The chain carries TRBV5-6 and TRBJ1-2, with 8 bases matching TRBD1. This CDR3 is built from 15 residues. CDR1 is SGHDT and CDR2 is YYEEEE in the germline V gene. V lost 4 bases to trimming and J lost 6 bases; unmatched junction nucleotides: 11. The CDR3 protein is CASSIGQGLANGYTF. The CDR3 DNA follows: TGTGCCAGCAGCATTGGACAGGGCCTTGCGAATGGCTACACCTTC.

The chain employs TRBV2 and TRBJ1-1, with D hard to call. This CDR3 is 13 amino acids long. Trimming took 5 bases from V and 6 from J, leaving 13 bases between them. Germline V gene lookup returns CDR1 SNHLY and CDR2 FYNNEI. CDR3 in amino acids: CASSTSNGPEAFF. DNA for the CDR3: TGTGCCAGCAGTACCTCCAACGGTCCTGAAGCTTTCTTT.

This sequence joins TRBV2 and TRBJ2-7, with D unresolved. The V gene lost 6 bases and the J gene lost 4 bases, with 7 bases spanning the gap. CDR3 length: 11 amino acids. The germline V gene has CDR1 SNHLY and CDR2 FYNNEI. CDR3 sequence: CASSLRYEQYF. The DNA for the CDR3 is TGTGCCAGCAGCCTCCGTTACGAGCAGTACTTC.

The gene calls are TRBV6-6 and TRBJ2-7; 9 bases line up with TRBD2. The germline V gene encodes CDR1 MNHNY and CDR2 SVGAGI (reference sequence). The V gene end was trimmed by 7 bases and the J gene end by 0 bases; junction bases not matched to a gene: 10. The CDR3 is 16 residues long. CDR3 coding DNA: TGTGCCAGCACGACAGCGGGAGGTCGGAGCTCCTACGAGCAGTACTTC. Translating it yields CASTTAGGRSSYEQYF.

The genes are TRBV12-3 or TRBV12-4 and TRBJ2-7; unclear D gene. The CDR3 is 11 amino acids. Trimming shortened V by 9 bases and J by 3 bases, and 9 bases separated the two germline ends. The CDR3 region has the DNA TGTGCCAGTATGTCTAACTACGAGCAGTACTTC. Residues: CASMSNYEQYF.

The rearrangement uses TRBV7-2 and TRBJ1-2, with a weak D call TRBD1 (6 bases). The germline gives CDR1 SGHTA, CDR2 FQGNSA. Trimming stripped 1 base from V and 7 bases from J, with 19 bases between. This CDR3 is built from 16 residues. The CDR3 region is CASSLVGGWATRGYTF. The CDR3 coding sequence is TGTGCCAGCAGCTTAGTAGGGGGTTGGGCTACCCGTGGCTACACCTTC.

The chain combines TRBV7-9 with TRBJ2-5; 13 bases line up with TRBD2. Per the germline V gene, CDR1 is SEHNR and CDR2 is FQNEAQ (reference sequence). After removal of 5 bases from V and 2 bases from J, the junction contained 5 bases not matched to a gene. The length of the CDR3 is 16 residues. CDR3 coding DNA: TGTGCCAGCAGCGCCGGACTAGCGGGAGTACAAGAGACCCAGTACTTC. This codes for CASSAGLAGVQETQYF.

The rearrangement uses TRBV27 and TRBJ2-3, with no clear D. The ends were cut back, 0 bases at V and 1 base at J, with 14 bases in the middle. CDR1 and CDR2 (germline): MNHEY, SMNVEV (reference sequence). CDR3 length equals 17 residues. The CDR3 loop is CASSLSSLEWGTDTQYF. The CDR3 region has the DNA TGTGCCAGCAGTTTATCATCGTTGGAATGGGGCACAGATACGCAGTATTTT.